This TCR beta chain was found in a study of regulatory T cells in long-lasting Graves disease. Time point noted: persistent/refractory GD, antithyroid drugs over 5 years with positive TRAb. PBMC-extracted RNA yielded the TCR library. Xi'an, China, was home to the endocrinology department that provided patients. The study, taken as a whole, reports: TCR diversity was lower in persistent than newly diagnosed Graves' disease. Not thyroid tissue but only peripheral blood was studied.

Sequencing libraries for TCR beta were prepared with iRepertoire HTBI primers and Arm-PCR of CDR3 regions. In TCRdb, the multiplex PCR reads were re-called with MiXCR into one record per CDR3 protein. Counted here are approximately 350,000 distinct CDR3 sequences, approximately 25% occurring once; the ten biggest clones make up around 30%. As concerns this clonotype: Antigen unknown.

Trimming shortened V by 7 bases and J by 10 bases, and 15 bases separated the two germline ends. The CDR3 sequence is 11 residues long. Germline lookup yields CDR1 SQVTM and CDR2 ANQGSEA. Sequences were derived from peripheral blood mononuclear cells (PBMCs), sampled when the disease was refractory, from a patient treated with antithyroid drugs. The receptor was isolated from a woman aged 40 to 50 with Graves disease. The chain links TRBV29-1 to TRBJ2-3; D is perhaps TRBD2 (5 bases). As DNA, the CDR3 is TGCAGCGCACCCGGACTTTCGGCGCAGTATTTT. It encodes CSAPGLSAQYF.